Shown below are 5 T cell receptor beta chains from a single sample sequenced in a study of sequential checkpoint blockade in melanoma. The treatment here: randomized to nivolumab then ipilimumab (arm A) or the reverse (arm B). Method: immunoSEQ multiplex PCR; TCRdb's copy keeps in-frame clones and lacks some. The data hold approximately 3,800 clones, with 20% to 25% observed a single time. This specimen was tumor tissue (inferred from file names), taken from a patient given nivolumab and ipilimumab in sequence. Receptor source: a human donor with melanoma.

This clone was detected ten times or more. J is TRBJ2-3 and V is TRBV11-3, with 8 bases identical to TRBD2. There are 18 residues in the CDR3. Germline trimming cut 6 bases from V and 1 base from J; bases unmatched to any gene: 15. Germline V gene sequence: CDR1 SGHNT, CDR2 YENEEA. The CDR3 DNA follows: TGTGCCAGCAGTGACGGGAGGGCCGAGTTCCGCGGCACAGATACGCAGTATTTT. As protein: CASSDGRAEFRGTDTQYF.

This chain connects TRBV6-8 to TRBJ2-1; 7 bases are shared with TRBD2. The CDR3 spans 14 residues. The germline CDR1 and CDR2 sequences are MNHGY and SAAAGT. Germline trimming cut 5 bases from V and 8 bases from J; bases unmatched to any gene: 9. The CDR3 region is CASSLGGSGDEQFF. The CDR3 DNA follows: TGTGCCAGCAGTCTGGGCGGGAGCGGCGATGAGCAGTTCTTC.

The rearrangement joins TRBV5-1 to TRBJ2-3; 7 bases are shared with TRBD2. Losses at the gene ends were 2 bases for V and 3 bases for J; bases not matched to a gene: 18. The CDR3 consists of 19 residues. Looked up from germline, CDR1 is SGHRS and CDR2 is YFSETQ. Here the CDR3 reads CASSLEPTTLAVVTDTQYF. CDR3 DNA sequence: TGCGCCAGCAGCTTAGAACCCACAACCCTAGCGGTAGTTACAGATACGCAGTATTTT.

This chain links TRBV9 with TRBJ2-1; TRBD1 aligns across 7 bases. With V trimmed by 3 bases and J by 7 bases, 10 bases remained unmatched. Looked up from germline, CDR1 is SGDLS and CDR2 is YYNGEE. The length of the CDR3 is 15 residues. The DNA for the CDR3 is TGTGCCAGCAGCGAGGAAAAGGGGGCGCGGAATGAGCAGTTCTTC. It encodes CASSEEKGARNEQFF.

CDR3 region: CASSGTFYNEQFF. The CDR3 DNA follows: TGTGCCAGTAGTGGGACTTTCTACAATGAGCAGTTCTTC. V and J are TRBV19 and TRBJ2-1; TRBD2 is a possible D gene (6 bases). From germline, CDR1 is LNHDA and CDR2 SQIVND (reference sequence). This CDR3 spans 13 amino acids. V was shortened by 5 bases and J by 3 bases, with 8 bases between the two germline ends. The full variable domain, with the rest looked up from reference TRBV19 and TRBJ2-1, is DGGITQSPKYLFRKEGQNVTLSCEQNLNHDAMYWYRQDPGQGLRLIYYSQIVNDFQKGDIAEGYSVSREKKESFPLTVTSAQKNPTAFYLCASSGTFYNEQFFGPGTRLTVL.